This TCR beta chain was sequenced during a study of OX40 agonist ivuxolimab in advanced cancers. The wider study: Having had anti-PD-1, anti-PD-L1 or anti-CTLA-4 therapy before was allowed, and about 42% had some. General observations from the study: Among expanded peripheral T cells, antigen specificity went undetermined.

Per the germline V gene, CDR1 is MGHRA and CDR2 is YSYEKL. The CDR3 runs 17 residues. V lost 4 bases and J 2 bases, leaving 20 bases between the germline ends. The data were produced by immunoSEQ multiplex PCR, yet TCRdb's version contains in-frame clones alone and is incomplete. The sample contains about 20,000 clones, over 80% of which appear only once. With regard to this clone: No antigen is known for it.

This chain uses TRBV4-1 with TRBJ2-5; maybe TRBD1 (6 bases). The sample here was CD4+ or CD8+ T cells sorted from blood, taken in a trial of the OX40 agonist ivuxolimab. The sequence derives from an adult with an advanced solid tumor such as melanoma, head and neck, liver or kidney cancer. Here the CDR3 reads CASSPTPGARGQETQYF. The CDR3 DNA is TGCGCCAGCAGCCCAACCCCAGGGGCTAGAGGGCAAGAGACCCAGTACTTC.